A single sample gave rise to the 24 T cell receptor beta chains below, sequenced in a study of T-cell reconstitution after alpha-beta-depleted transplantation in children. It was with unique molecular identifiers that the TCRbeta library was prepared. TCRdb re-called the PCR reads through MiXCR, storing one row per CDR3 protein. This table holds around 440,000 distinct CDR3 sequences, 10% found once. This sample comprised PBMCs, obtained before TCRalphabeta/CD19-depleted stem cell transplant. The receptor set was obtained from a child between 2 and 9 years old with inherited bone marrow failure, due to receive a stem cell transplant.

This clonotype was picked up many times. This rearrangement joins TRBV5-1 to TRBJ2-1; 11 bases match TRBD2. Germline assignment: CDR1 SGHRS and CDR2 YFSETQ. V shed 2 bases and J 5 bases; nucleotides not matched to a gene: 3. CDR3 length: 15 amino acids. The CDR3 sequence is CASSLLAGANNEQFF. In DNA, the CDR3 is TGCGCCAGCAGCTTACTAGCGGGAGCGAACAATGAGCAGTTCTTC.

At least ten counts were recorded for this clonotype. The chain joins TRBV27 to TRBJ1-1; no firm D call. The CDR3 runs to 13 residues. The germline V gene has CDR1 MNHEY and CDR2 SMNVEV (reference sequence). The ends were cut back, 3 bases at V and 4 bases at J, with 9 bases in the middle. CDR3 region: CASSFAGVTEAFF. The CDR3, as DNA: TGTGCCAGCAGTTTTGCCGGGGTCACTGAAGCTTTCTTT.

This clonotype was counted many times. V gene TRBV7-8 combines with J gene TRBJ2-1, with 8 bases lining up with TRBD1. The CDR3 has 16 residues. Per germline, CDR1 SGHVS and CDR2 FQNEAQ. Germline trimming cut 0 bases from V and 8 bases from J; bases unmatched to any gene: 9. The CDR3 here is CASSLAGQGASDEQFF. The CDR3 DNA is TGTGCCAGCAGCTTAGCGGGCCAGGGGGCGTCTGATGAGCAGTTCTTC.

At least ten counts were recorded for this clonotype. The V call is TRBV27, the J call TRBJ2-2; D is uncertain. With 0 bases removed from V and 0 bases from J, the gap between germline ends came to 2 bases. This CDR3 is built from 14 residues. Germline V lookup: CDR1 MNHEY, CDR2 SMNVEV (reference sequence). The CDR3 DNA reads TGTGCCAGCAGTTTATCCGCGAACACCGGGGAGCTGTTTTTT. Protein sequence: CASSLSANTGELFF.

The chain couples TRBV29-1 to TRBJ2-7; D gene uncertain. V shed 0 bases and J shed 2 bases, with 8 bases lying between them. The CDR3 has 13 residues. Germline-derived CDR1 and CDR2 are SQVTM and ANQGSEA. CDR3 amino acids: CSVEDRATYEQYF. CDR3 DNA: TGCAGCGTTGAAGATCGTGCCACCTACGAGCAGTACTTC.

V gene TRBV23-1 combines with J gene TRBJ2-7, with D tentatively TRBD1 (6 bases). TRBV23-1 has ORF status, its function being uncertain. Trimming removed 4 bases at V and 3 bases at J, with 19 bases between. This CDR3 has 16 residues. The CDR3 sequence: CASSLGQWGRVYEQYF. The CDR3 DNA follows: TGCGCCAGCAGTCTCGGACAGTGGGGGCGGGTCTACGAGCAGTACTTC.

The table lists this clonotype with many counts. The J gene is TRBJ2-3, the V gene TRBV20-1, with 7 positions matching TRBD1. CDR1 and CDR2 (germline): DFQATT, SNEGSKA (reference sequence). The CDR3 has 14 amino acids. The CDR3 DNA is TGCAGCGAACGTGACAGGGTTCAGAAAGATACGCAGTATTTT. Protein: CSERDRVQKDTQYF.

This clonotype was picked up one time. The chain recombines TRBV20-1 with TRBJ2-3, with 9 bases that match TRBD2. The CDR3 sequence is 17 residues long. The germline V gene encodes CDR1 DFQATT and CDR2 SNEGSKA (reference sequence). CDR3 nucleotides: TGCAGCTCCTGGGAGGTAAAGGCGGGAGGGCCTGGAGATACGCAGTATTTT. It codes for CSSWEVKAGGPGDTQYF.

This sequence joins TRBV11-2 and TRBJ2-2; 8 bases map to TRBD2. V dropped 1 base and J dropped 5; count of bases not matched to a gene: 15. The germline gives CDR1 SGHAT, CDR2 FQNNGV. CDR3 size: 19 residues. The CDR3 is CASSLVLSALADITGELFF. The CDR3 coding sequence is TGTGCCAGCAGCTTAGTGTTGTCAGCACTAGCGGACATAACCGGGGAGCTGTTTTTT.

This clonotype was detected many times. The chain recombines TRBV20-1 with TRBJ2-5; D tentatively reads TRBD1 or TRBD2 (5 bases each). Trimming stripped 0 bases from V and 2 bases from J, with 13 bases between. Germline V lookup: CDR1 DFQATT, CDR2 SNEGSKA (reference sequence). CDR3 length: 15 amino acids. CDR3 sequence: CSARDGRDEQETQYF. DNA of the CDR3: TGCAGTGCTAGAGATGGCAGGGACGAACAAGAGACCCAGTACTTC.

Ten or more counts support this clonotype. V usage is TRBV12-3 or TRBV12-4 and J usage is TRBJ2-7; D may be TRBD1 (6 bases). This CDR3 is built from 14 residues. V lost 5 bases to trimming and J lost 5 bases, with 16 bases between them. CDR3: CASSDQQGPHEQYF. As DNA, the CDR3 is TGTGCCAGCAGTGACCAACAGGGTCCCCACGAGCAGTACTTC.

This clonotype was observed many times. This rearrangement joins TRBV27 to TRBJ1-2; a weak D match, TRBD1 (5 bases). Per germline, CDR1 MNHEY and CDR2 SMNVEV (reference sequence). This CDR3 is built from 13 residues. Trimming removed 4 bases from V and 8 bases from J, with 14 bases in between. For the CDR3, the DNA is TGTGCCAGCAGTTCCTTAGGGACTGGGGGCTACACCTTC. It translates to CASSSLGTGGYTF.

This clonotype was seen many times. V is TRBV20-1 and J is TRBJ1-2; D unclear. The CDR3 has 14 residues. Looked up from germline, CDR1 is DFQATT and CDR2 is SNEGSKA (reference sequence). The ends were cut back, 4 bases at V and 4 bases at J, with 16 bases in the middle. The CDR3 loop is CSATRAVEGYGYTF. CDR3 coding DNA: TGCAGTGCTACCCGGGCGGTGGAGGGCTATGGCTACACCTTC.

This clonotype was observed at least ten times. The genes are TRBV7-6 and TRBJ2-7; 8 bases align to TRBD1. Trimming took 5 bases from V and 5 from J; bases not matched to a gene: 11. The CDR3 spans 15 residues. Germline CDR1 and CDR2: SGHVS and FNYEAQ. The CDR3 here is CASSQGTGVVHEQYF. CDR3 nucleotide sequence: TGTGCCAGCAGCCAAGGGACAGGAGTCGTCCACGAGCAGTACTTC.

The CDR3 coding sequence is TGCAGCGTTGTGCGGGACAGGGACTACAATGAGCAGTTCTTC. It codes for CSVVRDRDYNEQFF. This chain uses TRBV29-1 with TRBJ2-1, with TRBD1 matching 9 bases. The germline V gene encodes CDR1 SQVTM and CDR2 ANQGSEA. CDR3 length: 14 residues. The V and J ends lost 4 bases and 3 bases, in that order; junction bases with no gene match: 4.

This chain links TRBV19 with TRBJ2-1, with D possibly matching TRBD1 (6 bases). The CDR3 sequence is 13 residues long. V lost 7 bases, J lost 4 bases, and 11 bases lay in between. Germline V gene sequence: CDR1 LNHDA, CDR2 SQIVND (reference sequence). The CDR3 here is CASKGQGYNEQFF. CDR3 bases: TGTGCCAGTAAGGGGCAGGGGTACAATGAGCAGTTCTTC.

There are many counts of this clonotype. The V and J genes are TRBV3-1 and TRBJ2-1; 7 positions match TRBD2. The CDR3 consists of 16 residues. Germline V gene lookup returns CDR1 LGHDT and CDR2 YNNKEL (reference sequence). The V and J ends lost 0 bases and 2 bases, in that order; junction bases with no gene match: 4. CDR3 coding DNA: TGTGCCAGCAGCCAAGATCTTGGACTAGCCTACAATGAGCAGTTCTTC. It codes for CASSQDLGLAYNEQFF.

This clonotype has a count of ten or more. This chain uses TRBV20-1 with TRBJ2-2; D call uncertain. Germline CDR1 and CDR2: DFQATT and SNEGSKA (reference sequence). V was clipped by 0 bases and J by 2 bases, with 19 bases between them. The CDR3 has 18 residues. Here the CDR3 DNA reads TGCAGTGCTAGAGAGTTCCCCCCCCGCCCTATTAACACCGGGGAGCTGTTTTTT. Its protein is CSAREFPPRPINTGELFF.

Points on this clonotype: Relative to the germline gene, one junction end is altered; a read error may explain this. This sequence joins TRBV20-1 and TRBJ2-5; D gene ambiguous. Germline V gene lookup returns CDR1 DFQATT and CDR2 SNEGSKA (reference sequence). The CDR3 covers 17 residues. In nucleotides, the CDR3 is TGCAGTGCTAGAGACCGTAGTAGAGTTCGGCGGCAAGAGATCCAGTACTTC. Translating gives CSARDRSRVRRQEIQYF.

Ten or more counts support this clonotype. The chain couples TRBV20-1 to TRBJ2-1; D might be TRBD2 (5 bases). V lost 0 bases, J lost 0 bases, and 15 bases lay in between. This CDR3 has 17 residues. Germline loops: CDR1 DFQATT, CDR2 SNEGSKA (reference sequence). This chain's CDR3 is CSARDDLDWSSYNEQFF. The CDR3 DNA reads TGCAGTGCTAGAGACGACTTGGACTGGAGCTCCTACAATGAGCAGTTCTTC.

This clonotype was counted at least ten times. CDR3 DNA sequence: TGCAGCGTTGAAAGGCCGGCTAACTATGGCTACACCTTC. As protein: CSVERPANYGYTF. This sequence joins TRBV29-1 and TRBJ1-2; D remains unclear. Germline V gene data show CDR1 as SQVTM and CDR2 as ANQGSEA. The ends were cut back, 2 bases at V and 0 bases at J, with 7 bases in the middle. This CDR3 is built from 13 residues.

This clonotype was seen ten or more times. The chain combines TRBV27 with TRBJ2-1, with TRBD2 matching 8 bases. The germline CDR1 and CDR2 sequences are MNHEY and SMNVEV (reference sequence). J lost 6 bases, V lost 1 base, and 5 bases had no gene match. This CDR3 is built from 15 residues. This chain's CDR3 is CASSLWGTSLNEQFF. DNA of the CDR3: TGTGCCAGCAGTTTATGGGGGACTAGTCTCAATGAGCAGTTCTTC.

This clonotype was seen repeatedly, ten times or more. CDR3 protein: CASSEASGSNEQFF. CDR3 coding DNA: TGTGCCAGCAGTGAAGCTAGCGGGAGCAATGAGCAGTTCTTC. The chain recombines TRBV2 with TRBJ2-1; 9 bases align to TRBD2. J gave up 6 bases and V 0 bases, and 0 bases lay outside the gene matches. The CDR3 sequence is 14 residues long. Germline V gene data show CDR1 as SNHLY and CDR2 as FYNNEI.

Many counts were recorded for this clonotype. The chain uses TRBV28 and TRBJ2-2, with TRBD1 as a possible D gene (5 bases). V was shortened by 11 bases and J by 2 bases, with 18 bases between the two germline ends. This CDR3 has 15 residues. In germline, CDR1 is MDHEN, CDR2 SYDVKM. The CDR3 nucleotides read TGTGCCCCCTGGACACCCGGGCTTAACACCGGGGAGCTGTTTTTT. Translated, it gives CAPWTPGLNTGELFF.